This T cell receptor (beta chain) emerged from a study of blood T cell repertoires in COVID-19. In the study overall: The analysed material was cDNA or gDNA that came from T cells, B-cell-depleted T cells, or PBMCs.

Authors' methods: Reference gene primer amplification gave estimated nucleated cell counts. The protocol was immunoSEQ multiplex PCR, while the TCRdb copy is restricted to in-frame clones and leaves out a portion. That table furnishes V, J and clone size, whereas the DNA furnished D and trimming. The profile shows 90,000 or so clones, roughly 86% of them singletons. Deletions cut 3 bases from V and 6 bases from J, with 15 bases between. The CDR3 is 14 residues long. The germline V gene encodes CDR1 GTSNPN and CDR2 SVGIG (reference sequence). This clone appeared a few times. Sequencing was carried out using peripheral blood. V usage is TRBV30 and J usage is TRBJ2-4, with D possibly TRBD2 on 6 matching bases. This clonotype originated in a human donor in a cohort sampled during active COVID-19. Here the CDR3 DNA reads TGTGCCTGGAGCCTTCCGGGGGTTAGAAACATTCAGTACTTC. Its protein is CAWSLPGVRNIQYF.